This T cell receptor (beta chain) stems from a study of blood T cell repertoires in COVID-19 (dated by TCRdb to the early 2020s). With respect to the entire study: Samples from collaborators originated in the United States, Italy and Spain and spanned both the acute and convalescent phases of COVID-19. Sample metadata almost always included a de-identified subject ID, COVID-19 status, age in years and sex. The repertoires were released in a freely available public database meant as a resource for research on the immune response to SARS-CoV-2. HLA class I and class II types, where available, came from metadata supplied by the sample provider rather than from assay-based typing. Subjects who had been exposed to COVID-19, were actively infected with it, or had recovered from it provided the deeply sampled blood TCRbeta repertoires that made up the dataset. The material from the prospective study consisted of cDNA or gDNA derived from T cells, B-cell-depleted T cells, or PBMCs. The samples were drawn from two sources: the first 160 participants of the ongoing ImmuneRACE study, and 950 to 1,500 subjects contributed by 6 global collaborators. The paper's findings and limits, for the study overall: Clinical and demographic metadata were provided uncurated, with the amount varying by source and participant.

In the prospective study, participants were roughly 18 to 100 years old, resided in 24 geographic areas of the United States, and were enrolled through a virtual design. To assign participants to cohorts, the prospective study relied on clinical history that participants themselves reported in a screening survey and a study questionnaire. Recovered participants in ImmuneRACE Cohort 3 were defined by two consecutive negative NP/OP PCR tests, clearance by a healthcare professional, or resolution of symptoms. Mobile phlebotomists in the prospective study collected whole blood, serum and a nasopharyngeal or oropharyngeal swab from every participant. Participants in the prospective study had the option to provide additional blood draws and questionnaires over a roughly 2-month period. Before DNA extraction, prospective study blood samples were shipped either frozen or at room temperature. In its sample, this clone was seen once. Its antigen target is currently unknown. Base-call qualities are not available, and no considerably larger clone is one nucleotide away.

V loses 7 bases at its end and J loses 10 bases; junction bases beyond the gene matches: 5. The germline V gene yields SGHNT for CDR1 and YENEEA for CDR2. Reading from cysteine to phenylalanine, the CDR3 counts 13 amino acids. The CDR3 DNA has 39 bases and is translated from base 1. TCRbeta CDR3 regions were amplified from genomic DNA using the immunoSEQ Assay, a bias-controlled multiplex PCR. The original pipeline was this. Within the assay, amplification of reference gene primers was used to estimate how many nucleated cells each sample contained. Sequence reads were collapsed and filtered to measure the absolute abundance of every unique TCRbeta CDR3 rearrangement. For each sample, productive Simpson clonality was calculated by taking the square root of Simpson's diversity index across productive rearrangements. TCRdb holds this immuneACCESS table with in-frame rearrangements only. Some clones are missing; in checked studies, unresolved V genes explain under half, and the rest has no known cause. Clone size and V and J calls were adopted from that table, with D and trimming inferred from the DNA. This sample lists about 270,000 clones; just over 85% were detected once. About 16% of the sample is taken by the ten largest.

The sequence derives from a man in his late teens or twenties who had recovered from COVID-19. The V gene is TRBV11-3 and the J gene is TRBJ2-1; 12 junctional bases match TRBD2. The sample taken for sequencing was PBMCs or T cells enriched from blood (not recorded which). The CDR3 region has the sequence CASNGLAGMEQFF. The nucleotide sequence is TGTGCCAGCAACGGACTAGCGGGAATGGAGCAGTTCTTC.